This T cell receptor beta chain originates from a study of response to subunit inactivated influenza vaccine. Overall study results and limits: Authors suggested each seasonal flu vaccination may recruit only limited numbers of new T cells.

The germline V gene encodes CDR1 SGHAT and CDR2 FQNNGV. The CDR3 runs 17 residues. The V gene end was trimmed by 6 bases and the J gene end by 0 bases; junction bases not matched to a gene: 9. Each CDR3 protein is one row after TCRdb ran MiXCR on the RT-PCR reads. This sample has hundreds of thousands of distinct CDR3 sequences, with 25% found just once. Details on this clonotype: Its matching antigen is unknown.

The source of this sequence is a man over 45 who received an inactivated influenza vaccine. The source material was CD4+ T cells sorted from PBMCs, sampled roughly 5 days after vaccination. This chain joins TRBV11-2 and TRBJ2-3, with 10 bases aligning to TRBD2. CDR3 DNA: TGTGCCAGCAGGGCCGTTAGCGGGAGGCCTAGCACAGATACGCAGTATTTT. As protein: CASRAVSGRPSTDTQYF. The complete variable domain, with remaining parts taken from reference TRBV11-2 and TRBJ2-3, reads EAGVAQSPRYKIIEKRQSVAFWCNPISGHATLYWYQQILGQGPKLLIQFQNNGVVDDSQLPKDRFSAERLKGVDSTLKIQPAKLEDSAVYLCASRAVSGRPSTDTQYFGPGTRLTVL.